Below, one T cell receptor (beta chain) is given with its context. The source of the sample is a study of CXCR3-negative and CXCR3-positive naive CD8 T cells. A CD45RO-CCR7+CD27+CD95- phenotype identified naive CD8+ T cells. UMI-labeled TRB cDNA libraries were prepared by 5' RACE. TCRdb re-called the 5' RACE reads and catalogs CDR3 proteins one per entry, DNA excluded. The sample totals 90,000 to 95,000 distinct CDR3 sequences; its top ten clones hold approximately 1.7%. Germline CDR1 reads SGDLS; CDR2 reads YYNGEE. The CDR3 has 16 amino acids. The TCR originated in a human donor in good health. Some clones in this sample may be carry-over from other donors' samples. V gene TRBV9 combines with J gene TRBJ2-1; TCRdb's D call of TRBD2 is untestable without DNA. Sample: naive CXCR3- CD8+ T cells from blood. Regarding subset: CD45RO-CCR7+CD27+CD95- naive CD8+ T cells lacking CXCR3 (TNR3-). The CDR3 sequence: CASSDSRLAGDNEQFF. The full variable domain, with the rest looked up from reference TRBV9 and TRBJ2-1, is DSGVTQTPKHLITATGQRVTLRCSPRSGDLSVYWYQQSLDQGLQFLIQYYNGEERAKGNILERFSAQQFPDLHSELNLSSLELGDSALYFCASSDSRLAGDNEQFFGPGTRLTVL.